A single sample gave rise to the 26 T cell receptor beta chains below, sequenced in a study of cytomegalovirus exposure and HLA in healthy donors. 13 Jbeta primers and 60 Vbeta primers were used for the PCR. TCRdb keeps only in-frame clones here, not all; method: immunoSEQ multiplex PCR. The sample has approximately 70,000 clones; around four fifths are singletons. Material for sequencing was PBMCs. Receptors originate from a woman aged 25-40 years in good health and CMV-seropositive.

The gene calls are TRBV14 and TRBJ1-1; D not certain. V lost 4 bases and J 11 bases, leaving 17 bases between the germline ends. The germline CDR1 and CDR2 sequences are SGHDN and FVKESK. The CDR3 has 13 residues. CDR3 DNA sequence: TGTGCCAGCAGCCGTGCAGGCACCCCGGGGGCTTTCTTT. As protein: CASSRAGTPGAFF.

This chain connects TRBV7-3 to TRBJ2-5; 12 nucleotides align to TRBD2. V lost 4 bases and J lost 4; bases outside the gene matches: 1. This CDR3 has 14 residues. Germline V gene data show CDR1 as SGHTA and CDR2 as FQGTGA. CDR3 in amino acids: CASSSGLAGETQYF. Here the CDR3 DNA reads TGTGCCAGCAGCTCGGGACTAGCGGGAGAGACCCAGTACTTC.

The chain combines TRBV4-2 with TRBJ2-3, with TRBD2 matching 10 bases. Looked up from germline, CDR1 is LGHNA and CDR2 is YNFKEQ. The CDR3 is 18 residues long. Trimming removed 1 base from V and 0 bases from J; junction bases left unmatched: 7. CDR3: CASSQGAGGQTSTDTQYF. The CDR3 nucleotides read TGTGCCAGCAGCCAAGGAGCGGGAGGGCAGACTAGCACAGATACGCAGTATTTT.

This chain links TRBV6-5 with TRBJ1-3; D gene ambiguous. The V gene's germline CDR1 is MNHEY and CDR2 SVGAGI. The CDR3 is made up of 12 amino acids. V lost 5 bases and J lost 0, with 2 bases in between. This CDR3 reads CASSRSGNTIYF. The CDR3 bases are TGTGCCAGCAGTCGCTCTGGAAACACCATATATTTT.

V and J are TRBV5-4 and TRBJ2-5; D may be TRBD2 (6 bases). The germline CDR1 and CDR2 sequences are SGHNT and YYREEE (reference sequence). V shed 8 bases and J shed 1 base, with 12 bases lying between them. The CDR3 totals 13 residues. The CDR3 loop reads CASGERVQETQYF. The DNA of the CDR3 is TGTGCCAGTGGAGAGCGGGTCCAAGAGACCCAGTACTTC.

This clone was counted between two and nine times. This chain uses TRBV7-2 with TRBJ2-7, with D possibly TRBD1 on 5 matching bases. Germline-derived CDR1 and CDR2 are SGHTA and FQGNSA. Trimming left V 1 base short and J 1 base short, with 8 bases between. The CDR3 is 14 amino acids. CDR3 nucleotide sequence: TGTGCCAGCAGCTTAGGGGGCCGTTCCTACGAGCAGTACTTC. It translates to CASSLGGRSYEQYF.

The J gene is TRBJ1-3, the V gene TRBV25-1; tentative D call: TRBD1 (6 bases). Trimming removed 2 bases from V and 9 bases from J, with 11 bases in between. Germline assignment: CDR1 MGHDK and CDR2 SYGVNS. The CDR3 length is 13 residues. The CDR3 loop is CASSEGTPSTIYF. The CDR3 DNA is TGTGCCAGCAGTGAAGGGACACCGTCCACCATATATTTT. Filled out from reference TRBV25-1 and TRBJ1-3, the complete variable domain reads EADIYQTPRYLVIGTGKKITLECSQTMGHDKMYWYQQDPGMELHLIHYSYGVNSTEKGDLSSESTVSRIRTEHFPLTLESARPSHTSQYLCASSEGTPSTIYFGEGSWLTVV.

The V call is TRBV6-5, the J call TRBJ2-3; D unresolved. The V end was cut by 0 bases, the J end by 6 bases, with 16 bases between. Germline V lookup: CDR1 MNHEY, CDR2 SVGAGI. The CDR3 contains 16 residues. CDR3: CASSYSIGGLRDTQYF. The CDR3 nucleotides read TGTGCCAGCAGTTACTCGATAGGCGGCCTGAGGGATACGCAGTATTTT.

The chain employs TRBV9 and TRBJ1-2; D gene ambiguous. The V end was cut by 0 bases, the J end by 4 bases, with 7 bases between. The CDR3 covers 13 residues. Germline V gene sequence: CDR1 SGDLS, CDR2 YYNGEE. The CDR3 region is CASSVAQSYGYTF. The CDR3 DNA reads as TGTGCCAGCAGCGTAGCACAGTCCTATGGCTACACCTTC.

This clone was picked up one time. The rearrangement uses TRBV4-3 and TRBJ1-5; unclear D gene. V was clipped by 0 bases and J by 6 bases, with 12 bases between them. The CDR3 covers 15 residues. Germline CDR1 LGHNA, CDR2 YSLEER. The DNA for the CDR3 is TGCGCCAGCAGCCAAGAGAGAGGAGCTTTTCAGCCCCAGCATTTT. It specifies CASSQERGAFQPQHF.

This clone appeared once. V usage is TRBV30 and J usage is TRBJ2-6, with D perhaps TRBD1 (5 bases). The V end was cut by 3 bases, the J end by 4 bases, with 19 bases between. This CDR3 is built from 17 residues. CDR1 GTSNPN and CDR2 SVGIG come from the germline V gene (reference sequence). CDR3 nucleotide sequence: TGTGCCTGGAGCCCAGGGCAGGGTTGGTCCGGGGCCAACGTCCTGACTTTC. Protein product: CAWSPGQGWSGANVLTF.

This clone has only one observation. The chain has TRBV2 and TRBJ1-2, with D possibly TRBD1 on 6 matching bases. CDR3 length: 15 amino acids. Germline lookup yields CDR1 SNHLY and CDR2 FYNNEI. Trimming left V 4 bases short and J 4 bases short, with 16 bases between. The CDR3 reads CASSAAGGGPYGYTF. The CDR3 region has the DNA TGTGCCAGCAGTGCGGCGGGAGGGGGGCCCTATGGCTACACCTTC. Based on the CDR3 plus reference TRBV2 and TRBJ1-2, the full variable domain is EPEVTQTPSHQVTQMGQEVILRCVPISNHLYFYWYRQILGQKVEFLVSFYNNEISEKSEIFDDQFSVERPDGSNFTLKIRSTKLEDSAMYFCASSAAGGGPYGYTFGSGTRLTVV.

The chain has TRBV25-1 and TRBJ2-5; TRBD2 matches at 8 bases. Germline CDR1 MGHDK, CDR2 SYGVNS. The trim removed 6 bases at V and 2 bases at J, leaving 8 bases unmatched. The CDR3 covers 15 residues. This CDR3 is CASRRAASGQETQYF. For the CDR3, the DNA is TGTGCCAGCAGGAGGGCCGCTAGCGGGCAAGAGACCCAGTACTTC.

The CDR3 DNA sequence: TGTGCCAGCAGTTTAGGAGGGACAGGGATGAAGCCCCAGCATTTT. This gives the protein CASSLGGTGMKPQHF. This sequence joins TRBV27 and TRBJ1-5; 9 positions agree with TRBD1. Germline CDR1 MNHEY, CDR2 SMNVEV (reference sequence). The CDR3 consists of 15 residues. V lost 2 bases and J lost 8; bases outside the gene matches: 7.

V usage is TRBV15 and J usage is TRBJ1-5, with D unclear. The CDR3 runs 16 residues. V lost 3 bases, J lost 2 bases, and 14 bases lay in between. Per the germline V gene, CDR1 is LNHNV and CDR2 is YYDKDF (reference sequence). CDR3 nucleotide sequence: TGTGCCACCAGCAGGAGAGCGGGCGCGGGCAATCAGCCCCAGCATTTT. It yields the protein CATSRRAGAGNQPQHF.

This clone has only a few counts. The CDR3, as DNA: TGTGCCAGCAGTTTATTAAAACAGAAACATCAGCCCCAGCATTTT. Its translation is CASSLLKQKHQPQHF. V usage is TRBV28 and J usage is TRBJ1-5; D unclear. Germline loops: CDR1 MDHEN, CDR2 SYDVKM. The CDR3 spans 15 residues. V lost 1 base and J lost 5, with 12 bases in between.

This rearrangement joins TRBV14 to TRBJ2-1, with 13 nucleotides matching TRBD2. This CDR3 has 17 amino acids. The germline V gene has CDR1 SGHDN and CDR2 FVKESK. The junction had 9 bases not matched to a gene; V was cut back by 6 bases and J by 4 bases. CDR3 nucleotide sequence: TGTGCCAGCAGTCGAACTAGCGGGAGGGTTTCTTACAATGAGCAGTTCTTC. Protein product: CASSRTSGRVSYNEQFF.

The genes are TRBV30 and TRBJ1-4; D ambiguous. The CDR3 is made up of 12 amino acids. The ends were cut back, 3 bases at V and 10 bases at J, with 12 bases in the middle. Germline lookup yields CDR1 GTSNPN and CDR2 SVGIG (reference sequence). The DNA of the CDR3 is TGTGCCTGGAGAGAGGGTTGGGGAAAACTGTTTTTT. Protein product: CAWREGWGKLFF.

The V call is TRBV6-5, the J call TRBJ1-5; no firm D call. Germline V gene data show CDR1 as MNHEY and CDR2 as SVGAGI. This CDR3 comprises 11 residues. CDR3 nucleotide sequence: TGTGGAGAGGGAAGCAATCAGCCCCAGCATTTT. As protein: CGEGSNQPQHF.

This rearrangement joins TRBV6-5 to TRBJ1-1; 8 bases are shared with TRBD1. Germline assignment: CDR1 MNHEY and CDR2 SVGAGI. V trimming: 9 bases; J trimming: 3 bases; junction bases outside the gene matches: 9. This CDR3 has 14 amino acids. The CDR3 bases are TGTGCCAGTTCATTCCAGGGGGCGGACACTGAAGCTTTCTTT. This encodes CASSFQGADTEAFF.

The DNA for the CDR3 is TGTGCCTGGAGTCTAGGCGGGATGAGGGCCAAAAACATTCAGTACTTC. Protein: CAWSLGGMRAKNIQYF. J is TRBJ2-4 and V is TRBV30, with a tentative D call TRBD2 (6 bases). The V gene's germline CDR1 is GTSNPN and CDR2 SVGIG (reference sequence). Between the trimmed V and J ends, which lost 2 bases and 1 base, there was a span of 15 bases. The CDR3 runs 16 residues.

This clone has just one count. The V gene is TRBV27, the J gene TRBJ2-5; TRBD1 matches 8 bases. Trimming at V came to 5 bases and at J to 4 bases, leaving 3 bases not matched to a gene. Germline lookup yields CDR1 MNHEY and CDR2 SMNVEV (reference sequence). The CDR3 loop spans 13 amino acids. The CDR3 DNA reads as TGTGCCAGCAGTCCCACAGGGGGAGAGACCCAGTACTTC. Translating gives CASSPTGGETQYF.

V usage is TRBV11-2 and J usage is TRBJ1-5, with TRBD1 matching over 7 bases. The CDR3 loop spans 13 amino acids. V was pared by 4 bases and J by 6 bases, with 3 bases of the junction left unmatched. Germline CDR1 SGHAT, CDR2 FQNNGV. Here the CDR3 reads CASSWQGGQPQHF. CDR3 DNA: TGTGCCAGCAGCTGGCAGGGGGGTCAGCCCCAGCATTTT. Filled out from reference TRBV11-2 and TRBJ1-5, the complete variable domain reads EAGVAQSPRYKIIEKRQSVAFWCNPISGHATLYWYQQILGQGPKLLIQFQNNGVVDDSQLPKDRFSAERLKGVDSTLKIQPAKLEDSAVYLCASSWQGGQPQHFGDGTRLSIL.

The CDR3: CAWTRTGNIQYF. As DNA, the CDR3 is TGTGCCTGGACCAGGACAGGTAACATTCAGTACTTC. The chain recombines TRBV30 with TRBJ2-4, with 7 nucleotides matching TRBD1. With V trimmed by 4 bases and J by 7 bases, 4 bases remained unmatched. The CDR3 runs 12 residues. Germline V CDR1 and CDR2: GTSNPN, SVGIG (reference sequence).

V gene TRBV28 combines with J gene TRBJ1-1; D not certain. Trimming pared 7 bases from V and 8 bases from J, leaving 11 bases between. The germline V gene has CDR1 MDHEN and CDR2 SYDVKM. CDR3 length: 11 amino acids. The CDR3 DNA is TGTGCCAGCATGGCGAGGCGGGAAGCTTTCTTT. Protein product: CASMARREAFF.

This clone was observed a handful of times. This sequence joins TRBV4-1 and TRBJ2-3; 7 bases line up with TRBD2. V lost 4 bases to trimming and J lost 2 bases; unmatched junction nucleotides: 12. The CDR3 has 17 residues. CDR1 is MGHRA and CDR2 is YSYEKL in the germline V gene. In DNA, the CDR3 is TGCGCCAGCAGCCCGTCTCCGGCTAGCGGTACCACAGATACGCAGTATTTT. Translating it yields CASSPSPASGTTDTQYF.